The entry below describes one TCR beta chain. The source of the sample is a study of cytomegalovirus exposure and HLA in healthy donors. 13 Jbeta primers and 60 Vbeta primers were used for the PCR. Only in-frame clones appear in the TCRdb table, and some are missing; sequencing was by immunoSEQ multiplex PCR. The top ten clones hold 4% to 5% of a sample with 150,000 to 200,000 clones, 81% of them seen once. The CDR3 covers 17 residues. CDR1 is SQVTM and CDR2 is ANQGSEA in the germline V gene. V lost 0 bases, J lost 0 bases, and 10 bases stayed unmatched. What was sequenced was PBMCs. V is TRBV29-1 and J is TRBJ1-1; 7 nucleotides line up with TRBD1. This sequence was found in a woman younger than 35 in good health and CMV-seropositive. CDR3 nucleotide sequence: TGCAGCGTTGAAGATGTCAGGGGGGATGTCATGAACACTGAAGCTTTCTTT. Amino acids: CSVEDVRGDVMNTEAFF.